Listed here are 28 T cell receptor beta chains from one sample, sequenced in a study of human T cells and chemical hapten exposure. Noted treatment: therapeutic diphenylcyclopropenone sensitization with weekly scalp DPC. Unique molecular identifiers were attached to individual cDNA molecules during library preparation. TCRdb independently ran MiXCR on the reads; one entry per CDR3 protein. This sample has about 4,100 distinct CDR3 sequences, with roughly 50% found just once. Sequences were derived from whole blood, sampled before DPC sensitization or 2, 6, or about 24 weeks after (not recorded which). Every receptor here comes from an adult with alopecia areata. Some clones in this sample may be carry-over from other donors' samples. This table probably holds off-target reads from a library built for another chain.

The V gene is TRBV19, the J gene TRBJ2-1, with D hard to call. CDR3 length equals 13 residues. V shed 3 bases and J shed 5 bases, with 8 bases lying between them. CDR1 and CDR2 from the germline V gene are LNHDA and SQIVND (reference sequence). CDR3 protein: CASSMAFHNEQFF. The CDR3 DNA is TGTGCCAGTAGTATGGCCTTCCACAATGAGCAGTTCTTC.

The genes are TRBV6-5 and TRBJ2-7; 7 nucleotides agree with TRBD2. The V segment lost 6 bases and the J segment 0 bases; nucleotides outside the gene matches: 8. CDR3 length: 15 amino acids. Germline V gene data show CDR1 as MNHEY and CDR2 as SVGAGI. The CDR3 region has the DNA TGTGCCAGCAGGTTAACTAGCGCGAGCTCCTACGAGCAGTACTTC. Encoded protein: CASRLTSASSYEQYF.

In its sample, this clonotype was seen a few times. The chain has TRBV18 and TRBJ2-3; D gene ambiguous. The germline V and J ends were trimmed by 3 bases and 7 bases, with 14 bases remaining between them. Germline V gives CDR1 KGHSH, CDR2 LQKENI. The CDR3 extends over 14 amino acids. This chain's CDR3 is CASSPPQPVNTQYF. The CDR3 coding sequence is TGTGCCAGCTCACCCCCCCAACCGGTGAATACGCAGTATTTT.

This clonotype was seen just once. The genes are TRBV20-1 and TRBJ2-3; TRBD2 matches at 10 bases. V shed 3 bases and J 2 bases; nucleotides not matched to a gene: 5. The CDR3 is made up of 15 amino acids. Looked up from germline, CDR1 is DFQATT and CDR2 is SNEGSKA (reference sequence). CDR3 in amino acids: CSASPGTSVTDTQYF. The CDR3 DNA follows: TGCAGTGCTAGCCCTGGGACTAGCGTCACAGATACGCAGTATTTT.

This chain connects TRBV6-6 to TRBJ2-1; 9 bases align to TRBD2. The V and J ends lost 5 bases and 3 bases, in that order; junction bases with no gene match: 8. This CDR3 spans 16 amino acids. The germline V gene has CDR1 MNHNY and CDR2 SVGAGI (reference sequence). CDR3 sequence (DNA): TGTGCCAGCAGTCCTCGCCTAGCGGGAAGCTACAATGAGCAGTTCTTC. Protein product: CASSPRLAGSYNEQFF.

The chain uses TRBV12-3 or TRBV12-4 and TRBJ2-5, with D possibly being TRBD2 (6 bases). Deletions cut 5 bases from V and 4 bases from J, with 17 bases between. The CDR3 is 15 residues long. For the CDR3, the DNA is TGTGCCAGCAGTACTCCCGCGGCCGGGGGAGAGACCCAGTACTTC. As protein: CASSTPAAGGETQYF.

This clonotype came up a few times. V usage is TRBV7-8 and J usage is TRBJ2-1; 14 nucleotides line up with TRBD2. The CDR3 extends over 18 amino acids. The germline CDR1 and CDR2 sequences are SGHVS and FQNEAQ. Trimming at V came to 5 bases and at J to 5 bases, leaving 11 bases not matched to a gene. CDR3 DNA sequence: TGTGCCAGCAGCACAGTCCCGGGACTAGCGGGAGTCCACAATGAGCAGTTCTTC. Translation: CASSTVPGLAGVHNEQFF.

The V gene is TRBV7-2, the J gene TRBJ2-3; 9 nucleotides line up with TRBD1. Germline CDR1 reads SGHTA; CDR2 reads FQGNSA. V lost 5 bases and J lost 7; bases outside the gene matches: 10. The CDR3 covers 15 residues. The CDR3 here is CASSPQGQGFYTQYF. As DNA, the CDR3 is TGTGCCAGCAGCCCGCAGGGACAGGGCTTTTATACGCAGTATTTT. Full variable domain (rest looked up from reference TRBV7-2 and TRBJ2-3): GAGVSQSPSNKVTEKGKDVELRCDPISGHTALYWYRQSLGQGLEFLIYFQGNSAPDKSGLPSDRFSAERTGGSVSTLTIQRTQQEDSAVYLCASSPQGQGFYTQYFGPGTRLTVL.

The chain recombines TRBV6-2 or TRBV6-3 with TRBJ2-5, with D uncertain. From germline, CDR1 is MNHEY and CDR2 SVGEGT. Trimming cost V 2 bases and J 5 bases, with 12 bases left between them. The CDR3 is 14 residues long. CDR3 loop: CASSYPDPLETQYF. CDR3 DNA: TGTGCCAGCAGTTACCCGGACCCTTTGGAGACCCAGTACTTC.

V is TRBV29-1 and J is TRBJ2-1, with unresolved D. CDR3 length equals 12 residues. Trimming took off 0 bases at V and 8 bases at J, with 8 bases between the two ends. CDR1 SQVTM and CDR2 ANQGSEA come from the germline V gene. CDR3 coding DNA: TGCAGCGTTGAAGAAGTGAGTTATGAGCAGTTCTTC. Translating gives CSVEEVSYEQFF.

This clonotype was detected once. The genes are TRBV29-1 and TRBJ2-5, with a tentative D call TRBD2 (6 bases). The V gene lost 4 bases and the J gene lost 5 bases, with 8 bases spanning the gap. From germline, CDR1 is SQVTM and CDR2 ANQGSEA. CDR3 size: 11 residues. The CDR3 sequence: CSVAREETQYF. The CDR3 DNA is TGCAGCGTTGCCCGGGAGGAGACCCAGTACTTC.

This chain uses TRBV7-8 with TRBJ2-3, with D unresolved. The germline V gene has CDR1 SGHVS and CDR2 FQNEAQ. The V end lost 2 bases, the J end lost 2 bases, and 5 bases lay between the germline ends. This CDR3 is built from 13 residues. This CDR3 is CASSLLVTDTQYF. CDR3 DNA sequence: TGTGCCAGCAGCTTACTAGTCACAGATACGCAGTATTTT.

This clonotype was counted between two and nine times. The rearrangement uses TRBV7-6 and TRBJ2-5; perhaps TRBD2 as D (6 bases). The CDR3 loop spans 14 amino acids. CDR1 and CDR2 (germline): SGHVS, FNYEAQ. The V end lost 4 bases, the J end lost 2 bases, and 11 bases lay between the germline ends. The CDR3, as DNA: TGTGCCAGCAGCTGGCTGGACTATCAAGAGACCCAGTACTTC. This codes for CASSWLDYQETQYF.

The CDR3 loop is CASSLAQGAYEQYF. The CDR3 coding sequence is TGTGCCAGCAGTTTAGCACAGGGGGCTTACGAGCAGTACTTC. J is TRBJ2-7 and V is TRBV28; 9 bases match TRBD1. Germline values: CDR1 MDHEN, CDR2 SYDVKM. V lost 2 bases to trimming and J lost 4 bases; unmatched junction nucleotides: 3. This CDR3 has 14 amino acids.

The chain links TRBV14 to TRBJ2-7; D may correspond to TRBD1 or TRBD2 (5 bases each). Trimming took off 2 bases at V and 1 base at J, with 18 bases between the two ends. This CDR3 is built from 17 residues. The germline CDR1 and CDR2 sequences are SGHDN and FVKESK. The CDR3 DNA reads as TGTGCCAGCAGCCAACCCCACCGGGGCGCCAGGTCCTACGAGCAGTACTTC. Protein product: CASSQPHRGARSYEQYF. Full variable domain (outside the CDR3, taken from reference TRBV14 and TRBJ2-7): EAGVTQFPSHSVIEKGQTVTLRCDPISGHDNLYWYRRVMGKEIKFLLHFVKESKQDESGMPNNRFLAERTGGTYSTLKVQPAELEDSGVYFCASSQPHRGARSYEQYFGPGTRLTVT.

The rearrangement uses TRBV12-3 or TRBV12-4 and TRBJ2-3; 8 bases align to TRBD1. The CDR3 loop spans 15 amino acids. V trimming: 6 bases; J trimming: 1 base; junction bases outside the gene matches: 6. CDR3 amino acids: CASSPAGQGTDTQYF. The CDR3 nucleotides are TGTGCCAGCAGCCCGGCGGGACAGGGCACAGATACGCAGTATTTT.

V is TRBV4-2 and J is TRBJ2-3, with 9 bases lining up with TRBD2. V was clipped by 4 bases and J by 3 bases; unmatched bases: 8. Germline V gene sequence: CDR1 LGHNA, CDR2 YNFKEQ. The CDR3 runs to 16 residues. The CDR3 bases are TGTGCCAGCAGCCCCCGATTGGGACTAGCTACAGATACGCAGTATTTT. Translation: CASSPRLGLATDTQYF.

The chain carries TRBV6-2 or TRBV6-3 and TRBJ2-3, with D uncertain. V gave up 4 bases and J gave up 0 bases, with 11 bases separating them. CDR1 and CDR2 (germline): MNHEY, SVGEGT. CDR3 length: 15 amino acids. This CDR3 reads CASSFSRRSTDTQYF. The DNA for the CDR3 is TGTGCCAGCAGTTTTTCTCGGCGTAGCACAGATACGCAGTATTTT.

This clonotype was picked up a small number of times. V gene TRBV28 combines with J gene TRBJ1-1; D possibly corresponds to TRBD1 (5 bases). The CDR3 is 12 residues long. V lost 7 bases to trimming and J lost 6 bases, with 12 bases between them. Per the germline V gene, CDR1 is MDHEN and CDR2 is SYDVKM. Written as DNA, the CDR3 is TGTGCCAGCAATGGGGACGGGCCTGAAGCTTTCTTT. Translation: CASNGDGPEAFF.

The table lists this clonotype with a count of one. This chain connects TRBV7-6 to TRBJ2-3; 8 bases map to TRBD2. Trimming at V came to 4 bases and at J to 2 bases, leaving 8 bases not matched to a gene. CDR1 is SGHVS and CDR2 is FNYEAQ in the germline V gene. CDR3 length equals 16 residues. CDR3 amino acids: CASSWGSGGLTDTQYF. CDR3 DNA: TGTGCCAGCAGCTGGGGAAGCGGGGGACTCACAGATACGCAGTATTTT.

This clonotype was recorded a few times. V is TRBV3-1 and J is TRBJ2-7; 14 positions match TRBD2. Germline trimming cut 4 bases from V and 3 bases from J; bases unmatched to any gene: 8. Germline lookup yields CDR1 LGHDT and CDR2 YNNKEL (reference sequence). The CDR3 is made up of 17 amino acids. The CDR3, as DNA: TGTGCCAGCAGCCGGGGACTAGCGGGAGAGCTGGACTACGAGCAGTACTTC. Translation gives CASSRGLAGELDYEQYF.

The J gene is TRBJ2-7, the V gene TRBV18, with no clear D. The germline V gene encodes CDR1 KGHSH and CDR2 LQKENI. V lost 5 bases, J lost 5 bases, and 19 bases lay in between. The CDR3 has 15 amino acids. CDR3 protein: CASSYGIGFGDEQYF. The CDR3 nucleotides are TGTGCCAGCTCATATGGGATCGGGTTTGGGGACGAGCAGTACTTC.

The chain is built from TRBV18 and TRBJ2-1, with 12 bases that match TRBD1. The germline gives CDR1 KGHSH, CDR2 LQKENI. V shed 3 bases and J 6 bases; nucleotides not matched to a gene: 6. The CDR3 is made up of 16 amino acids. This CDR3 is CASSPLGQGASNEQFF. Here the CDR3 DNA reads TGTGCCAGCTCACCGCTGGGACAGGGGGCGAGCAATGAGCAGTTCTTC.

The chain has TRBV2 and TRBJ2-1; TRBD2 aligns across 12 bases. The CDR3 sequence is 14 residues long. Per the germline V gene, CDR1 is SNHLY and CDR2 is FYNNEI. J lost 4 bases, V lost 6 bases, and 1 base had no gene match. The CDR3 DNA reads as TGTGCCAGCAGCCTAGCGGGGGGGTACAATGAGCAGTTCTTC. Protein sequence: CASSLAGGYNEQFF.

The V gene is TRBV7-2, the J gene TRBJ2-1; D gene unclear. The CDR3 extends over 13 amino acids. Trimming left V 5 bases short and J 10 bases short, with 15 bases between. CDR1 and CDR2 (germline): SGHTA, FQGNSA. The CDR3 loop reads CASSRYIEGEQFF. As DNA, the CDR3 is TGTGCCAGCAGCAGATATATAGAAGGAGAGCAGTTCTTC. The variable domain in full, with the rest retrieved from reference TRBV7-2 and TRBJ2-1, is GAGVSQSPSNKVTEKGKDVELRCDPISGHTALYWYRQSLGQGLEFLIYFQGNSAPDKSGLPSDRFSAERTGGSVSTLTIQRTQQEDSAVYLCASSRYIEGEQFFGPGTRLTVL.

This clonotype was seen a few times. The chain has TRBV13 and TRBJ2-3; TRBD1 matches 9 bases. V gave up 6 bases and J gave up 5 bases; unmatched junction bases: 12. Per germline, CDR1 PRHDT and CDR2 FYEKMQ (reference sequence). The CDR3 has 16 residues. The CDR3 DNA sequence: TGTGCCAGCAGGAGCACTCGGGACAGGGCGTTAGATACGCAGTATTTT. Its protein product is CASRSTRDRALDTQYF.

This clonotype has a handful of counts. The chain couples TRBV11-2 to TRBJ2-1; 11 nucleotides match TRBD2. This CDR3 comprises 16 residues. CDR1 is SGHAT and CDR2 is FQNNGV in the germline V gene. The junction had 8 bases not matched to a gene; V was cut back by 5 bases and J by 5 bases. The CDR3 coding sequence is TGTGCCAGCAGCCCAAATAGCGGGGGGGCAAACAATGAGCAGTTCTTC. It is translated as CASSPNSGGANNEQFF.

Here the CDR3 DNA reads TGTGCCACCAGCTCTTATTCCGGGACAGAAGGGCAGTTCTTC. This gives the protein CATSSYSGTEGQFF. This rearrangement joins TRBV24-1 to TRBJ2-1; 7 bases agree with TRBD1. The CDR3 has 14 residues. Germline trimming cut 7 bases from V and 12 bases from J; bases unmatched to any gene: 14. In germline, CDR1 is KGHDR, CDR2 SFDVKD.